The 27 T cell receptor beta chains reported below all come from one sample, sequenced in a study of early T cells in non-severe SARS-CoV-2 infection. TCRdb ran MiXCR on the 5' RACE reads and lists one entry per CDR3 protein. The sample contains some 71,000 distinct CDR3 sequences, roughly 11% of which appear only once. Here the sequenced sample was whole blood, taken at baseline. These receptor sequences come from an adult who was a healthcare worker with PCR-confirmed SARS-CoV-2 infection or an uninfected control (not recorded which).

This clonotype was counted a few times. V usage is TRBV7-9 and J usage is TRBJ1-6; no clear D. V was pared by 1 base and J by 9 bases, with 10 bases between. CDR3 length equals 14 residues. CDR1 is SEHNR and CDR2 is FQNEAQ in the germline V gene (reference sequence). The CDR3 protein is CASSLDAGISPLHF. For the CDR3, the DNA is TGTGCCAGCAGCTTAGATGCCGGGATTTCACCCCTCCACTTT. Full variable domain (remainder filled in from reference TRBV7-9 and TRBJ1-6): DTGVSQNPRHKITKRGQNVTFRCDPISEHNRLYWYRQTLGQGPEFLTYFQNEAQLEKSRLLSDRFSAERPKGSFSTLEIQRTEQGDSAMYLCASSLDAGISPLHFGNGTRLTVT.

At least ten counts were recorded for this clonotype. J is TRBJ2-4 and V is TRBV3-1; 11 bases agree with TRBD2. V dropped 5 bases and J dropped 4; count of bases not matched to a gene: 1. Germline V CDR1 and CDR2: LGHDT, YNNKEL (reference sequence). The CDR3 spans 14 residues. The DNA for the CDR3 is TGTGCCAGCAGCTCTAGCGGGAGGAAAAACATTCAGTACTTC. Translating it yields CASSSSGRKNIQYF.

CDR3 in amino acids: CASSLAGGRDTEAFF. CDR3 bases: TGCGCCAGCAGCTTGGCTGGGGGTCGGGACACTGAAGCTTTCTTT. The J gene is TRBJ1-1, the V gene TRBV5-1; D possibly corresponds to TRBD1 (5 bases). CDR3 length: 15 residues. V shed 0 bases and J shed 3 bases, with 12 bases lying between them. CDR1 and CDR2 (germline): SGHRS, YFSETQ.

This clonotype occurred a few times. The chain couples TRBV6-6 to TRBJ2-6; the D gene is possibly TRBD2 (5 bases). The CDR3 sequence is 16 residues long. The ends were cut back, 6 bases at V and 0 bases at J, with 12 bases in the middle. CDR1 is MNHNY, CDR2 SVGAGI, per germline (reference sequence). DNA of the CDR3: TGTGCCAGCAGGGTACCGGGATCCTCTGGGGCCAACGTCCTGACTTTC. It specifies CASRVPGSSGANVLTF.

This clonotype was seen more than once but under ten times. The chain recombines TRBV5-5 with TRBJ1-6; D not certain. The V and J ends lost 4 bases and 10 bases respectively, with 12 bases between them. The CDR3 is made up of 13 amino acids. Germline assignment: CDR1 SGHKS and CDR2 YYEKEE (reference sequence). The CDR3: CASSRWLGSPLHF. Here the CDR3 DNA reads TGTGCCAGCAGCCGCTGGCTGGGATCACCCCTCCACTTT.

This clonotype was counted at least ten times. The CDR3 here is CATSDPGQPYEQYF. DNA for the CDR3: TGTGCCACCAGTGACCCGGGACAGCCCTACGAGCAGTACTTC. The chain joins TRBV24-1 to TRBJ2-7; 7 nucleotides agree with TRBD1. The ends lost 4 bases at V and 2 bases at J; junction bases unmatched: 4. Germline V gene data show CDR1 as KGHDR and CDR2 as SFDVKD. The CDR3 runs to 14 residues.

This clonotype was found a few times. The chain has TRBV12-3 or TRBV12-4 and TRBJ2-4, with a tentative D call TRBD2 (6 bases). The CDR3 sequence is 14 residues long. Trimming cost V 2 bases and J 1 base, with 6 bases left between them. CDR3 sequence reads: CASSLLAAKNIQYF. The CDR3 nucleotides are TGTGCCAGCAGTTTACTAGCGGCCAAAAACATTCAGTACTTC.

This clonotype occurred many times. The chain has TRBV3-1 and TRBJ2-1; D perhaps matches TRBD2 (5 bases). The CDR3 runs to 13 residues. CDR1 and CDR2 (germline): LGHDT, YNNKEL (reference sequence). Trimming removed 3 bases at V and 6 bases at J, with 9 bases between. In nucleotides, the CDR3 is TGTGCCAGCAGCCATGAGGGAACCAATGAGCAGTTCTTC. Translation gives CASSHEGTNEQFF.

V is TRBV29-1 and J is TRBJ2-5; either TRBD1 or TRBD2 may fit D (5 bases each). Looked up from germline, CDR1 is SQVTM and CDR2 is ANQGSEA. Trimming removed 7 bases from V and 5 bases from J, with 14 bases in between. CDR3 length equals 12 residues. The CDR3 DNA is TGCAGCGCCGGGGTGGGACCCGAGACCCAGTACTTC. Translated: CSAGVGPETQYF.

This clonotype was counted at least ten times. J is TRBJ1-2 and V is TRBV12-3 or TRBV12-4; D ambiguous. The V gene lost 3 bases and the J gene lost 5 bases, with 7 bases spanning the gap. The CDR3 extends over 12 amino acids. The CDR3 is CASSFQEYGYTF. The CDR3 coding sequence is TGTGCCAGCAGTTTTCAGGAATATGGCTACACCTTC.

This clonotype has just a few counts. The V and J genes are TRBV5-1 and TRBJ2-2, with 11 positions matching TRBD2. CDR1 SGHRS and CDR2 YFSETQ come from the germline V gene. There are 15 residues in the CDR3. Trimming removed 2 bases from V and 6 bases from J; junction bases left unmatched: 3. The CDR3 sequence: CASSLLAGDPGELFF. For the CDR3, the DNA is TGCGCCAGCAGCTTACTAGCGGGAGACCCCGGGGAGCTGTTTTTT.

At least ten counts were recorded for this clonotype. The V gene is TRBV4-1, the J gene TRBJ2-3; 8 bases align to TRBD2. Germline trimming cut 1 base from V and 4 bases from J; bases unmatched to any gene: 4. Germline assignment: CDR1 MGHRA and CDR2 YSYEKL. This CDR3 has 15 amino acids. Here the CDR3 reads CASSQAGGPADTQYF. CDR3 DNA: TGCGCCAGCAGCCAAGCGGGGGGGCCAGCAGATACGCAGTATTTT.

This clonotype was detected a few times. The CDR3 loop reads CASSLGLGTPNSPLHF. DNA of the CDR3: TGTGCCAGCAGCTTGGGGCTAGGGACACCTAATTCACCCCTCCACTTT. This chain links TRBV11-2 with TRBJ1-6, with D maybe TRBD1 (6 bases). V lost 3 bases and J 6 bases, leaving 15 bases between the germline ends. CDR3 length equals 16 residues. The V gene's germline CDR1 is SGHAT and CDR2 FQNNGV.

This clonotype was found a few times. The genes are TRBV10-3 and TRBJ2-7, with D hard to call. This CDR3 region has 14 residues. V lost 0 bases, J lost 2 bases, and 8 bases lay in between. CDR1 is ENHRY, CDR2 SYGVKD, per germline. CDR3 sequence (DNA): TGTGCCATCAGTGAGTCATCGAAGACCTACGAGCAGTACTTC. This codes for CAISESSKTYEQYF.

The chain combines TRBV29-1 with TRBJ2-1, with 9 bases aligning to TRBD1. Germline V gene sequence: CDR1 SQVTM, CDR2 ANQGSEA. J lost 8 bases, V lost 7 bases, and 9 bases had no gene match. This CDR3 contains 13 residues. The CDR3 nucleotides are TGCAGCGCCCGGGACAGGGTTTGGGATGAGCAGTTCTTC. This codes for CSARDRVWDEQFF.

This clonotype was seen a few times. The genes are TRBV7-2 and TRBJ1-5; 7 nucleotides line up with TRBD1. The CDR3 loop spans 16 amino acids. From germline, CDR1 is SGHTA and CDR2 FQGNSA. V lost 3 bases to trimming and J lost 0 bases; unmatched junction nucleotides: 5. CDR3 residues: CASSLEDRYSNQPQHF. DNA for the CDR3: TGTGCCAGCAGCTTGGAGGACAGGTATAGCAATCAGCCCCAGCATTTT. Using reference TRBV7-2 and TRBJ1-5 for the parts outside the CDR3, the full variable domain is GAGVSQSPSNKVTEKGKDVELRCDPISGHTALYWYRQSLGQGLEFLIYFQGNSAPDKSGLPSDRFSAERTGGSVSTLTIQRTQQEDSAVYLCASSLEDRYSNQPQHFGDGTRLSIL.

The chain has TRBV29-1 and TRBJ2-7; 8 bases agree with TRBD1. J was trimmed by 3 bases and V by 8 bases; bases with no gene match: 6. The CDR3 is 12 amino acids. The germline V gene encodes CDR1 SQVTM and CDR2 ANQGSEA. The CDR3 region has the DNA TGCAGCCCCGAAGGGACAGGCTACGAGCAGTACTTC. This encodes CSPEGTGYEQYF.

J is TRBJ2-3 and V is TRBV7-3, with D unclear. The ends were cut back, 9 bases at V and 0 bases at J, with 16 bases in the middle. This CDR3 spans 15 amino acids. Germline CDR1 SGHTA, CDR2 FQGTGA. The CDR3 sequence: CARFRIAQSTDTQYF. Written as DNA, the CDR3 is TGTGCCAGATTCCGGATAGCACAGAGCACAGATACGCAGTATTTT.

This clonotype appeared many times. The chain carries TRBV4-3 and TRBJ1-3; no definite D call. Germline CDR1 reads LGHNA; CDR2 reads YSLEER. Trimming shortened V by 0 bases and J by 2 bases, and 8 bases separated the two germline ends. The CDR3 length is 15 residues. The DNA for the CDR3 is TGCGCCAGCAGCCAAGAAGGCTGGGCTGGAAACACCATATATTTT. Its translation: CASSQEGWAGNTIYF.

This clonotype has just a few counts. The CDR3 loop is CASSPHAGAGRETQYF. For the CDR3, the DNA is TGCGCCAGCAGCCCTCATGCGGGTGCGGGAAGGGAGACCCAGTACTTC. This chain links TRBV5-1 with TRBJ2-5; TRBD2 is a possible D gene (6 bases). V lost 4 bases and J 5 bases, leaving 21 bases between the germline ends. The CDR3 runs to 16 residues. Germline V CDR1 and CDR2: SGHRS, YFSETQ.

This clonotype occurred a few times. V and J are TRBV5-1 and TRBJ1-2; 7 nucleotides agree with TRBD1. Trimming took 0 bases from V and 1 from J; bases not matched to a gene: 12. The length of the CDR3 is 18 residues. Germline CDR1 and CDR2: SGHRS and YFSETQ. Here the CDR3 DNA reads TGCGCCAGCAGCTTGGATGCCGGGACAGCCCAGGGTAACTATGGCTACACCTTC. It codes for CASSLDAGTAQGNYGYTF.

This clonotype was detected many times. The DNA of the CDR3 is TGCAGCGTTGCAAGCTCCTACAATGAGCAGTTCTTC. This encodes CSVASSYNEQFF. This chain connects TRBV29-1 to TRBJ2-1; no firm D call. This CDR3 spans 12 amino acids. V dropped 4 bases and J dropped 0 bases, with 4 bases sitting between them. Germline assignment: CDR1 SQVTM and CDR2 ANQGSEA.

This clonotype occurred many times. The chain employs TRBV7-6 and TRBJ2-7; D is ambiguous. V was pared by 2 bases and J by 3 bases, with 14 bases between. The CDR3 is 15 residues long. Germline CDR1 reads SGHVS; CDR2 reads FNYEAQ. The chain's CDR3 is CASSLWAGQIYEQYF. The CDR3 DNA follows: TGTGCCAGCAGCTTATGGGCCGGGCAGATCTACGAGCAGTACTTC.

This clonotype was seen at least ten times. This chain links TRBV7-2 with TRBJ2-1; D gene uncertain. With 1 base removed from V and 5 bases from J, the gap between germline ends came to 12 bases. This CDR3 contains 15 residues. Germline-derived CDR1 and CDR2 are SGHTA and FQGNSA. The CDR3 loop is CASSLVARRDNEQFF. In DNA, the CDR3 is TGTGCCAGCAGCTTAGTGGCTAGAAGGGACAATGAGCAGTTCTTC.

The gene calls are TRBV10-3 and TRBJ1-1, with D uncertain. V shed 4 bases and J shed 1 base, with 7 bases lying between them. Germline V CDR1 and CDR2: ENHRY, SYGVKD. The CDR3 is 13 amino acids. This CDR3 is CAISGRENTEAFF. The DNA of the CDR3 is TGTGCCATCAGTGGTCGGGAGAACACTGAAGCTTTCTTT.

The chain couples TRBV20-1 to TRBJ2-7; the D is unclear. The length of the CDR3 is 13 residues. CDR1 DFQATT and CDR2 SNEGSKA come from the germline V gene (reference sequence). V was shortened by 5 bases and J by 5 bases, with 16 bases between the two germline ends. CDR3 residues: CSASGRLIHEQYF. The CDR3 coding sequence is TGCAGTGCTTCCGGCCGGCTCATCCACGAGCAGTACTTC.

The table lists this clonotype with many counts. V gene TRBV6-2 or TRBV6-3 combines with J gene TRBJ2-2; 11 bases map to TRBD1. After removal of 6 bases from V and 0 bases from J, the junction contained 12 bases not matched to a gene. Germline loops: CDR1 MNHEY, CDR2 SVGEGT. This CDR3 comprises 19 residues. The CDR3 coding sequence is TGTGCCAGCAGGCCCGGGACAGGGGGGCATCAAACGAACACCGGGGAGCTGTTTTTT. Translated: CASRPGTGGHQTNTGELFF.